These 13 T cell receptor beta chains originate from one sample sequenced in a study of CD4+ T cells in melanoma. The repertoire was sequenced with immunoSEQ multiplex PCR; TCRdb's copy has only in-frame clones and lacks some. The sample holds some 16,000 clones; approximately 76% are singletons and the top ten take approximately 12%. Sequencing was performed on cells from a culture (not recorded whether cultured in vitro). All receptors derive from a human donor with melanoma.

This chain connects TRBV19 to TRBJ2-3; weak D call: TRBD1 (5 bases). CDR1 and CDR2 (germline): LNHDA, SQIVND (reference sequence). The CDR3 runs to 13 residues. Trimming cost V 0 bases and J 9 bases, with 10 bases left between them. The CDR3 nucleotides are TGTGCCAGTAGTATAGATAGGGGCGGCACGCAGTATTTT. Protein product: CASSIDRGGTQYF.

The DNA of the CDR3 is TGTGCCAGTAGTATAGAGGGGGGCCGACATGGCTACACCTTC. This gives the protein CASSIEGGRHGYTF. The chain is built from TRBV19 and TRBJ1-2; the D gene is possibly TRBD1 (6 bases). Trimming pared 0 bases from V and 6 bases from J, leaving 11 bases between. The CDR3 has 14 residues. Germline values: CDR1 LNHDA, CDR2 SQIVND (reference sequence).

The chain has TRBV7-2 and TRBJ2-5; D unresolved. Trimming left V 0 bases short and J 1 base short, with 6 bases between. This CDR3 has 14 amino acids. CDR1 is SGHTA and CDR2 is FQGNSA in the germline V gene. The CDR3 nucleotides read TGTGCCAGCAGCTTAGCGTTTCTCCAAGAGACCCAGTACTTC. Protein sequence: CASSLAFLQETQYF.

The DNA of the CDR3 is TGTGCCAGCATACGTCCCAGCTCCTACAATGAGCAGTTCTTC. Translating gives CASIRPSSYNEQFF. The J gene is TRBJ2-1, the V gene TRBV2; no firm D call. The V end lost 7 bases, the J end lost 0 bases, and 10 bases lay between the germline ends. This CDR3 has 14 amino acids. Per germline, CDR1 SNHLY and CDR2 FYNNEI.

The chain uses TRBV9 and TRBJ2-7; D is undetermined. Germline CDR1 and CDR2: SGDLS and YYNGEE. This CDR3 region has 15 residues. Trimming took off 0 bases at V and 1 base at J, with 11 bases between the two ends. The CDR3 DNA sequence: TGTGCCAGCAGCGTAGGGGATGACTGGTCCTACGAGCAGTACTTC. It specifies CASSVGDDWSYEQYF.

The chain has TRBV10-3 and TRBJ1-2; D ambiguous. The CDR3 consists of 13 residues. V lost 7 bases to trimming and J lost 1 base, with 10 bases between them. Germline-derived CDR1 and CDR2 are ENHRY and SYGVKD. CDR3 bases: TGTGCCATCAACGGACGGTTTAACTATGGCTACACCTTC. Translated, it gives CAINGRFNYGYTF.

The chain couples TRBV5-1 to TRBJ2-3, with D perhaps TRBD1 (5 bases). The germline V gene encodes CDR1 SGHRS and CDR2 YFSETQ. V was clipped by 4 bases and J by 2 bases, with 29 bases between them. This CDR3 has 20 residues. The CDR3 nucleotides are TGCGCCAGCAGCGAACGACAGAGCGATCGCCTGTCCCATTTCACAGATACGCAGTATTTT. Translation gives CASSERQSDRLSHFTDTQYF.

The chain links TRBV5-1 to TRBJ1-6; D might be TRBD1 (5 bases). In germline, CDR1 is SGHRS, CDR2 YFSETQ. The CDR3 has 15 residues. V was clipped by 3 bases and J by 6 bases, with 13 bases between them. The CDR3 region has the DNA TGCGCCAGCAGCTCGGACGCCGGGGGTAATTCACCCCTCCACTTT. Encoded protein: CASSSDAGGNSPLHF.

The J gene is TRBJ2-1, the V gene TRBV9; D gene uncertain. This CDR3 is built from 10 residues. The germline V gene encodes CDR1 SGDLS and CDR2 YYNGEE. Trimming pared 10 bases from V and 10 bases from J, leaving 12 bases between. Here the CDR3 DNA reads TGTGCCCGCCGCCAATGGGAGCAGTTCTTC. It translates to CARRQWEQFF.

The rearrangement uses TRBV30 and TRBJ2-7; TRBD1 might be the D (5 bases). The V gene's germline CDR1 is GTSNPN and CDR2 SVGIG (reference sequence). V lost 4 bases and J lost 6, with 22 bases in between. The CDR3 runs to 15 residues. The CDR3 DNA follows: TGTGCCTGGAAAGAGGTGAATACAGGACGAGGCGAGCAGTACTTC. Amino acid sequence: CAWKEVNTGRGEQYF.

The J gene is TRBJ1-1, the V gene TRBV19; possibly TRBD1 for D (6 bases). The germline CDR1 and CDR2 sequences are LNHDA and SQIVND (reference sequence). The V and J ends lost 4 bases and 4 bases respectively, with 19 bases between them. The CDR3 is 16 amino acids. The CDR3 coding sequence is TGTGCCAGTAGTACCGCGGGGGGGCGTCGGTTCACTGAAGCTTTCTTT. This encodes CASSTAGGRRFTEAFF.

V is TRBV7-8 and J is TRBJ1-1, with unresolved D. V was cut by 3 bases and J by 7 bases, with 12 bases left in between. Germline V gives CDR1 SGHVS, CDR2 FQNEAQ. The CDR3 spans 13 residues. The CDR3 reads CASSFFSEGEAFF. The CDR3 DNA reads as TGTGCCAGCAGCTTTTTTTCGGAGGGTGAAGCTTTCTTT. Together with reference TRBV7-8 and TRBJ1-1, the CDR3 gives the full variable domain: GAGVSQSPRYKVAKRGQDVALRCDPISGHVSLFWYQQALGQGPEFLTYFQNEAQLDKSGLPSDRFFAERPEGSVSTLKIQRTQQEDSAVYLCASSFFSEGEAFFGQGTRLTVV.

Only one count was recorded for this clone. This chain uses TRBV7-9 with TRBJ1-6; 7 bases agree with TRBD1. The trim removed 3 bases at V and 1 base at J, leaving 9 bases unmatched. Germline V CDR1 and CDR2: SEHNR, FQNEAQ (reference sequence). The CDR3 loop spans 18 amino acids. CDR3 nucleotide sequence: TGTGCCAGCAGCTTCAGGCCGCTCAGGGGGTCCTATAATTCACCCCTCCACTTT. The encoded protein is CASSFRPLRGSYNSPLHF. The full variable domain, with the rest looked up from reference TRBV7-9 and TRBJ1-6, is DTGVSQNPRHKITKRGQNVTFRCDPISEHNRLYWYRQTLGQGPEFLTYFQNEAQLEKSRLLSDRFSAERPKGSFSTLEIQRTEQGDSAMYLCASSFRPLRGSYNSPLHFGNGTRLTVT.